This TCR beta chain was found in a study of blood T cell repertoires in COVID-19. Study information: The United States, Italy and Spain provided the acute and convalescent COVID-19 samples. Sample material is recorded as cDNA or gDNA derived from T cells, B-cell-depleted T cells, or PBMCs.

Original processing notes: Researchers report that nucleated cell counts were estimated from reference gene primer amplification. This table comes from immunoSEQ multiplex PCR, and its TCRdb copy is limited to in-frame clones, with some not included. From that table come the V and J calls and clone size; the DNA was used to work out D and trimming. This table holds about 66,000 clones, roughly 86% found once. V shed 6 bases, J shed 8 bases, and the junction held 9 bases outside the gene matches. In germline, CDR1 is SNHLY, CDR2 FYNNEI. The CDR3 spans 14 residues. Sequencing was done on a sample of peripheral blood. The TCR sequence derives from a man in his fifties or sixties with active COVID-19. The rearrangement uses TRBV2 and TRBJ1-5; 8 positions match TRBD1. CDR3 coding DNA: TGTGCCAGCAGCTCATCGGACAGGGTCAAGCCCCAGCATTTT. Amino acid sequence: CASSSSDRVKPQHF.